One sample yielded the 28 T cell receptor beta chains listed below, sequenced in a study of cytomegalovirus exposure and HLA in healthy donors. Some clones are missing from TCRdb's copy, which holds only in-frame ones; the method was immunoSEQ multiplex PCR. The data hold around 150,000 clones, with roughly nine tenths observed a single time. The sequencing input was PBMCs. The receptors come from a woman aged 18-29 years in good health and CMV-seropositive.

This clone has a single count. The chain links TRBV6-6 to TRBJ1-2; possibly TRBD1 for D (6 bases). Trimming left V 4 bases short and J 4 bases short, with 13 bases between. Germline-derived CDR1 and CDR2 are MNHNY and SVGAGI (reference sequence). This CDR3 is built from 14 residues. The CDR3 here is CASSWAGASYGYTF. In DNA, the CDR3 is TGTGCCAGCAGTTGGGCAGGGGCATCCTATGGCTACACCTTC.

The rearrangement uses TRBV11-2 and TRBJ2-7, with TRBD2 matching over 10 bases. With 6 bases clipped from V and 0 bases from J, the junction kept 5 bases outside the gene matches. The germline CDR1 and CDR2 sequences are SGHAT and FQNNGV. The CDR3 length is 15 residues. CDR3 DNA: TGTGCCAGCAGTCTTAGCGGGGGGAGCTCCTACGAGCAGTACTTC. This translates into CASSLSGGSSYEQYF.

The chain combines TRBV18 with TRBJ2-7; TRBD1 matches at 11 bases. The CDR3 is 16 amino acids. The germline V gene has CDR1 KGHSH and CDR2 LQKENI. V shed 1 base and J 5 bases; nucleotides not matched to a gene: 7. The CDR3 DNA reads TGTGCCAGCTCACCACTGGCACGGACAGGGGGCGACGAGCAGTACTTC. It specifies CASSPLARTGGDEQYF.

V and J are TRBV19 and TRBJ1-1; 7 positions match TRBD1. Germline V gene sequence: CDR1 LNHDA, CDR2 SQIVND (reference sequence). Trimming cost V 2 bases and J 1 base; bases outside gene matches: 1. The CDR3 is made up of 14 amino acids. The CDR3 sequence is CASSIRGPNTEAFF. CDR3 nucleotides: TGTGCCAGTAGTATAAGGGGGCCGAACACTGAAGCTTTCTTT.

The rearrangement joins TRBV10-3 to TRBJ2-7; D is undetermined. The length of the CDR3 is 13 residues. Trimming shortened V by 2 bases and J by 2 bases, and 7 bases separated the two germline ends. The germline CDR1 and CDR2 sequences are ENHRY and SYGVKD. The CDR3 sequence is CAISEDQAYEQYF. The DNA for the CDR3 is TGTGCCATCAGTGAGGACCAGGCCTACGAGCAGTACTTC.

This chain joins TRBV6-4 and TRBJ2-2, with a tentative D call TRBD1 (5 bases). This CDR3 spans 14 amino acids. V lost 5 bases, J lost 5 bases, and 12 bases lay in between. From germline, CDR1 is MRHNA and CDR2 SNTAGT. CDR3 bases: TGTGCCAGCAGTATTCAGGGTTCGACCGGGGAGCTGTTTTTT. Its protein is CASSIQGSTGELFF.

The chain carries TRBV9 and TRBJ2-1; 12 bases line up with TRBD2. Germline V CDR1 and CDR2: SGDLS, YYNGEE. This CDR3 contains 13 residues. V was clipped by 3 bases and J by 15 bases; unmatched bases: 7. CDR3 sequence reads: CASSGGTSGYLFF. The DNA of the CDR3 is TGTGCCAGCAGCGGTGGGACTAGCGGGTATCTGTTCTTC.

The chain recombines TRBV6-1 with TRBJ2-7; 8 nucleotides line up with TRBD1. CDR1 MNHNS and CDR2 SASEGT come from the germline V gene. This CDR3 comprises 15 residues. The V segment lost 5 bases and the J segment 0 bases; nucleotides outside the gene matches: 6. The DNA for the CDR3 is TGTGCCAGCAGTCGGGACAGGAGATTCTCCTACGAGCAGTACTTC. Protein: CASSRDRRFSYEQYF.

The CDR3 DNA reads TGTGCCAGCAGAGAGACAGGGGGCAATACTGAAGCTTTCTTT. Its protein is CASRETGGNTEAFF. The chain combines TRBV28 with TRBJ1-1; TRBD1 matches at 10 bases. The germline gives CDR1 MDHEN, CDR2 SYDVKM. V trimming: 6 bases; J trimming: 5 bases; junction bases outside the gene matches: 6. The CDR3 has 14 amino acids. The full variable domain, in which reference TRBV28 and TRBJ1-1 provide the parts outside the CDR3, is DVKVTQSSRYLVKRTGEKVFLECVQDMDHENMFWYRQDPGLGLRLIYFSYDVKMKEKGDIPEGYSVSREKKERFSLILESASTNQTSMYLCASRETGGNTEAFFGQGTRLTVV.

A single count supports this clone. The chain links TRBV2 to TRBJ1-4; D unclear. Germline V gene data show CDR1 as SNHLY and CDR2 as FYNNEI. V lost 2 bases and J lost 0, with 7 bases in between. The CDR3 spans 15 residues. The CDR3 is CASSEQVATNEKLFF. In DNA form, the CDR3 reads TGTGCCAGCAGTGAACAGGTTGCAACTAATGAAAAACTGTTTTTT.

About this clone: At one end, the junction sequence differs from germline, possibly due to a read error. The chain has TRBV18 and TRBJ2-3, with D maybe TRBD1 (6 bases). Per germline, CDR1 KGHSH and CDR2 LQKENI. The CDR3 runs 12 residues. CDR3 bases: TGTGCCAGCTCACCAAGGACAGAGACGCAGTATTTT. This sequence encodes CASSPRTETQYF.

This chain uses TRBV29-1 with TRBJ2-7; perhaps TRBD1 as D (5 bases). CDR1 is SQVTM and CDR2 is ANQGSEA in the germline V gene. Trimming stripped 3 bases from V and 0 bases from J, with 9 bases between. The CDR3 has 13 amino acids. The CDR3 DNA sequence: TGCAGCGTTGACCAAAGGGGCTCCTACGAGCAGTACTTC. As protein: CSVDQRGSYEQYF.

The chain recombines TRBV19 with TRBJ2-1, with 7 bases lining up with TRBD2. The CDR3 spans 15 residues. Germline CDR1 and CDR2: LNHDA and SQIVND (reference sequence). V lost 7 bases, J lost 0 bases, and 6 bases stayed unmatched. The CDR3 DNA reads TGTGCCAGTACCAGGGACTATGGCTCCTACAATGAGCAGTTCTTC. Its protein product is CASTRDYGSYNEQFF.

CDR3 sequence (DNA): TGTGCCAGCAGTTTAGGGGGGGCTGCAGGCTATGGCTACACCTTC. The encoded protein is CASSLGGAAGYGYTF. The chain recombines TRBV27 with TRBJ1-2, with a weak D call TRBD1 (6 bases). V was shortened by 2 bases and J by 4 bases, with 14 bases between the two germline ends. The germline V gene has CDR1 MNHEY and CDR2 SMNVEV (reference sequence). This CDR3 spans 15 amino acids.

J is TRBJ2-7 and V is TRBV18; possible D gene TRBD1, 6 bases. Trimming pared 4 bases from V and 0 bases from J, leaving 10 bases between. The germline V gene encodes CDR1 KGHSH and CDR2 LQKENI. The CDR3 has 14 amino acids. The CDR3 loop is CASSRRGISYEQYF. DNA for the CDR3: TGTGCCAGCTCACGCAGGGGAATCTCCTACGAGCAGTACTTC.

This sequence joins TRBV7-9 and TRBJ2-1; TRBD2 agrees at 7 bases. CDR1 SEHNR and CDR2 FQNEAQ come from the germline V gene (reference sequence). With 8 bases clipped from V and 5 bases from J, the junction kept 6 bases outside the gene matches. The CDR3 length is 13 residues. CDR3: CASVLANNNEQFF. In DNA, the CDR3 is TGTGCCAGCGTACTAGCGAACAACAATGAGCAGTTCTTC.

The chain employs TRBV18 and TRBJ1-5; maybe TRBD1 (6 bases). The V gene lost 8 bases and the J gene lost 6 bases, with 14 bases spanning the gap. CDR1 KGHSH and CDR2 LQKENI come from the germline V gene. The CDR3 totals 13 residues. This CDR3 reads CASRRTVGQPQHF. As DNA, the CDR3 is TGTGCCAGCAGACGGACAGTAGGTCAGCCCCAGCATTTT.

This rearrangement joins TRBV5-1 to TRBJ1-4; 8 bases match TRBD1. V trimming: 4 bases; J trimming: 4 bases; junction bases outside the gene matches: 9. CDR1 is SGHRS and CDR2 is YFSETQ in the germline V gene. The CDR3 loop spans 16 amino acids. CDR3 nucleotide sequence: TGCGCCAGCAGCCCGACGCAGGGGGCTGTTAATGAAAAACTGTTTTTT. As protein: CASSPTQGAVNEKLFF. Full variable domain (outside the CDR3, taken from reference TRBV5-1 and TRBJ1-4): KAGVTQTPRYLIKTRGQQVTLSCSPISGHRSVSWYQQTPGQGLQFLFEYFSETQRNKGNFPGRFSGRQFSNSRSEMNVSTLELGDSALYLCASSPTQGAVNEKLFFGSGTQLSVL.

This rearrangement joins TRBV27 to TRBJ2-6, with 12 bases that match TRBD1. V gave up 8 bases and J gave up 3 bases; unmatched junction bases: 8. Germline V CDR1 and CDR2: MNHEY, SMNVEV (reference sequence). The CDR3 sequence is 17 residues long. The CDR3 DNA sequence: TGTGCCAGCGGGGACAGGGGGCTAATTAGTGGGGCCAACGTCCTGACTTTC. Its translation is CASGDRGLISGANVLTF.

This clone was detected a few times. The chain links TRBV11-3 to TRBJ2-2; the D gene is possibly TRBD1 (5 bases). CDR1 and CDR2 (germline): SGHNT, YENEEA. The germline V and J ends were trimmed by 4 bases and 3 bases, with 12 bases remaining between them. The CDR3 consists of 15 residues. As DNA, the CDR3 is TGTGCCAGCAGCTCCCCGGGCAGGGACACCGGGGAGCTGTTTTTT. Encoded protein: CASSSPGRDTGELFF.

This chain's CDR3 is CASSPGGNYGYTF. In DNA form, the CDR3 reads TGTGCCAGCAGCCCGGGGGGCAACTATGGCTACACCTTC. The gene calls are TRBV2 and TRBJ1-2; D may be TRBD1 (6 bases). Germline values: CDR1 SNHLY, CDR2 FYNNEI. The CDR3 length is 13 residues. V was shortened by 6 bases and J by 2 bases, with 10 bases between the two germline ends.

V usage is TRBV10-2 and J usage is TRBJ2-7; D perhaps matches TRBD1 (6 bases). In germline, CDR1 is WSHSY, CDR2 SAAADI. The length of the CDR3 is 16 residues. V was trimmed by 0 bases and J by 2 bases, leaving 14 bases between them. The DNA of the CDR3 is TGCGCCAGCAGTGAGTCGACGGCAGGGGTCCCCTACGAGCAGTACTTC. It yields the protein CASSESTAGVPYEQYF.

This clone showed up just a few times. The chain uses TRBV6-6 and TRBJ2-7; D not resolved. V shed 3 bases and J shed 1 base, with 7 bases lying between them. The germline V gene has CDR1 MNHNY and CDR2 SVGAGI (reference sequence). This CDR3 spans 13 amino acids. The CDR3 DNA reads TGTGCCAGCAGTTATGCAGAATCCTACGAGCAGTACTTC. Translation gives CASSYAESYEQYF.

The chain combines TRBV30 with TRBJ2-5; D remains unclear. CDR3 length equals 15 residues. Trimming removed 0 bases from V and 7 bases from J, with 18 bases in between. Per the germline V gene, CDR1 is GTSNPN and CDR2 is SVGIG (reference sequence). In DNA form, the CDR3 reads TGTGCCTGGAGTGTACGGGTAGCAACCGCGGTGACCCAGTACTTC. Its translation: CAWSVRVATAVTQYF.

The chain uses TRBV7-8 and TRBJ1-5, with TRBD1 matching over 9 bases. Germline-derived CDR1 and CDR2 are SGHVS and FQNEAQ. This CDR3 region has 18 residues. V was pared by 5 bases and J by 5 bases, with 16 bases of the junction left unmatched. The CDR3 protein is CASSPSSGTGKFDQPQHF. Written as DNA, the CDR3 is TGTGCCAGCAGCCCCTCGTCTGGGACAGGGAAATTCGATCAGCCCCAGCATTTT.

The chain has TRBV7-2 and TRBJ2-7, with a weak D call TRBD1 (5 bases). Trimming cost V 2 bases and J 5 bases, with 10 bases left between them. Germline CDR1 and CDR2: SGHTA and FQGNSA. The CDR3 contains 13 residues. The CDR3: CASSLWAGNEQYF. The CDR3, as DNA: TGTGCCAGCAGCTTATGGGCAGGGAACGAGCAGTACTTC.

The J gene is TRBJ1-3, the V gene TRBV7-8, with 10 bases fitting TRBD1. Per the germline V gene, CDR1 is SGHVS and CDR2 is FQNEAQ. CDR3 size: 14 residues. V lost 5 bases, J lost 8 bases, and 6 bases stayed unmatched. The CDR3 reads CASSPRTGGDTIYF. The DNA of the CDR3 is TGTGCCAGCAGCCCGCGGACAGGGGGAGACACCATATATTTT.

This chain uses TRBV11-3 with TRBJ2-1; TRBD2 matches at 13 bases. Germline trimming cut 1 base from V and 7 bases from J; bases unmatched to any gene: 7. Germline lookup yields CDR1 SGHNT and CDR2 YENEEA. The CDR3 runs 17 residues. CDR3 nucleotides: TGTGCCAGCAGCTTAGTGAGGACTAGCGGGAGCATAAATGAGCAGTTCTTC. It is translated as CASSLVRTSGSINEQFF.